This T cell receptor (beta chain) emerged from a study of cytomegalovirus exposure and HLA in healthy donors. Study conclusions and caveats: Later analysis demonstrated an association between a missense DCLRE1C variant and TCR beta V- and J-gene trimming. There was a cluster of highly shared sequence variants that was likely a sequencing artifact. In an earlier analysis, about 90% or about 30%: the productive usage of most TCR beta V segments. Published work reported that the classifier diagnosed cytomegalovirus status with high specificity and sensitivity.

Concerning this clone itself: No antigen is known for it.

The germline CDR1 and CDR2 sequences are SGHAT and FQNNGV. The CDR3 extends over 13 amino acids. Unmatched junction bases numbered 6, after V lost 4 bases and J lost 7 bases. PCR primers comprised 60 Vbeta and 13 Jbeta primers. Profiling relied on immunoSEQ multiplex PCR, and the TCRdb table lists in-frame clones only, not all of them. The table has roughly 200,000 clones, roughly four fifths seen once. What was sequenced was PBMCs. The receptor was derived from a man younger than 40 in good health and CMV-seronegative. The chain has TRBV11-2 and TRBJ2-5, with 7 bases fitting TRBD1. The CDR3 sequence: CASSSDRVGTQYF. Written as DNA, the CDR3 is TGTGCCAGCAGCTCTGACAGGGTCGGGACCCAGTACTTC.